This note documents a single T cell receptor beta chain sequence. This receptor's antigen is unknown. No base quality values were provided; no much bigger clone lies one nucleotide off. TCRbeta CDR3 regions were amplified from genomic DNA by means of the immunoSEQ Assay, a bias-controlled multiplex PCR. Under the source paper's analysis protocol: Nucleated cell counts per sample were estimated from amplification of reference gene primers within the assay. To quantify the absolute abundance of each unique TCRbeta CDR3 rearrangement, sequence reads were collapsed and filtered. For each sample, productive Simpson clonality was calculated by taking the square root of Simpson's diversity index across productive rearrangements. Entries here come from immuneACCESS through TCRdb and include only in-frame sequences with V and J called. Some clones fail to appear in such tables; in the studies checked, an unresolved V gene covers under half of the shortfall, and the cause of the remainder is unknown. V and J calls and clone size are copied from that table; D and trimming were computed from the DNA. The sample data list tens of thousands of clones, and 70% to 90% of these were observed just once. The top ten hold about 4.5% of the sample.

This record comes from a study of blood T cell repertoires in COVID-19 (dated by TCRdb to 2020 to 2022). Notes on the research overall: Samples from collaborators originated in the United States, Italy and Spain and spanned both the acute and convalescent phases of COVID-19. A de-identified subject ID, COVID-19 status, age in years and sex were almost always included in the sample metadata. Where available, HLA class I and class II types were taken from metadata supplied by the sample provider and were not determined by assay-based typing. The material from the prospective study consisted of cDNA or gDNA derived from T cells, B-cell-depleted T cells, or PBMCs. The samples were drawn from two sources: the first 160 participants of the ongoing ImmuneRACE study, and 1,254 subjects contributed by 6 global collaborators. The repertoires were released in a freely available public database intended as a resource for research on the immune response to SARS-CoV-2. The dataset comprised deeply sampled blood TCRbeta repertoires from subjects exposed to, actively infected with, or recovered from COVID-19. Results the study describes overall, beyond this receptor: How much clinical and demographic metadata was included differed by source and by participant, and the metadata was provided uncurated.

The CDR3 contains 13 residues, cysteine and phenylalanine counted. Only the CDR3 part of the read is kept: 39 bases, read in frame from the first base. The germline V gene (reference sequence) yields LNHDA for CDR1 and SQIVND for CDR2. V trim: 1 base; J trim: 8 bases; unmatched bases: 1. Collaborating institutions collected whole blood in K2EDTA tubes following their own protocols. For TCRbeta analysis, collaborators shipped samples in one of three forms: frozen whole blood, isolated PBMCs, or DNA extracted from either of those sample types. Sequenced: peripheral blood. The chain employs TRBV19 and TRBJ2-4; 8 middle bases align to TRBD2. The clonotype originates from a man aged 55 to 70 with acute or convalescent COVID-19. The CDR3 protein sequence reads: CASSIAGGDIQYF. The DNA reads as follows: TGTGCCAGTAGTATAGCGGGAGGGGACATTCAGTACTTC.